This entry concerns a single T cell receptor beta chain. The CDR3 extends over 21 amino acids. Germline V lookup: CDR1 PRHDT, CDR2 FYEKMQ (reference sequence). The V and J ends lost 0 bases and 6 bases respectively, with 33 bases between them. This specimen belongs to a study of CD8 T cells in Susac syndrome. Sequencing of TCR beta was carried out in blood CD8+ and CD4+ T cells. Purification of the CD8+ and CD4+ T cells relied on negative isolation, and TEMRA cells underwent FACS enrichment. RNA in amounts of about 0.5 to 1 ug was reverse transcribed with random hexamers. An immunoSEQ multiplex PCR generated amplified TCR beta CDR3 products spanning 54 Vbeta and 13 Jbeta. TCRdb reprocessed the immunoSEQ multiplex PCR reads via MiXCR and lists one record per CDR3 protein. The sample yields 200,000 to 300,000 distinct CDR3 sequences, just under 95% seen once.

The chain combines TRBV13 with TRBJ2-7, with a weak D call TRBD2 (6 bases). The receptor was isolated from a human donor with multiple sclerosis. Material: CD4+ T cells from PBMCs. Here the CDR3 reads CASSLGLTVAGRGKYLGEQYV. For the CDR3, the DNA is TGTGCCAGCAGCTTAGGCCTGACGGTCGCGGGGCGAGGGAAATATCTCGGCGAGCAGTACGTC.